This record looks at one T cell receptor beta chain sequence and its context. Its antigen is currently unknown. At one of its ends the junction is not consistent with the germline gene, which may arise from a read error. These data are taken from a study of long-term antiretroviral therapy in people with HIV. Study conclusions and caveats: Absence of data on ART adherence, viral resistance or therapy changes was noted.

With survey level as its setting, the immunoSEQ assay was v3.0. Clones were sequenced by immunoSEQ multiplex PCR, and TCRdb holds only the in-frame ones, with some missing. The sample has roughly 23,000 clones; 84% are singletons. This CDR3 is built from 17 residues. CDR1 and CDR2 from the germline V gene are MDHEN and SYDVKM. This sequence originates from a young man with HIV. This sample comprised unsorted PBMCs, obtained 5.9 years after starting antiretroviral therapy. V gene TRBV28 combines with J gene TRBJ1-6; TRBD1 matches at 8 bases. CDR3 in DNA: TGTGCCGGCAGCTTCGGACAGGGATCCCTCTATAATTCACCCCTCCACTTT. Translating it yields CAGSFGQGSLYNSPLHF.